This TCR beta chain comes out of a study of blood T cell repertoires in COVID-19 (dated by TCRdb to 2018 to 2020). With respect to the entire study: Samples from collaborators originated in the United States, Italy and Spain and spanned both the acute and convalescent phases of COVID-19. The sample metadata nearly always contained a de-identified subject ID, COVID-19 status, age in years and sex. The samples were drawn from two sources: the first 160 participants of the ongoing ImmuneRACE study, and 950 to 1,500 subjects contributed by 6 global collaborators. Where available, HLA class I and class II types were taken from metadata supplied by the sample provider and were not determined by assay-based typing. The repertoires were released in a freely available public database meant as a resource for research on the immune response to SARS-CoV-2. The dataset comprised deeply sampled blood TCRbeta repertoires from subjects exposed to, actively infected with, or recovered from COVID-19. The material from the prospective study consisted of cDNA or gDNA derived from T cells, B-cell-depleted T cells, or PBMCs. Results and caveats for the whole study, not just this receptor: Clinical and demographic metadata were provided uncurated, with the amount varying by source and participant.

The CDR3 starts with the cysteine, ends with the phenylalanine, and has 13 residues. Of the read, only the CDR3 DNA is kept; its 39 bases are in frame from base 1. Trimming costs V 0 bases and J 3 bases, and their ends lie 8 bases apart. CDR1 and CDR2, looked up from the germline V gene (reference sequence), are GTSNPN and SVGIG. Concerning this clone: Its antigen specificity is not known. No much larger clonotype is one base removed from it; base qualities were not supplied.

The immunoSEQ Assay, a bias-controlled multiplex PCR, was used to amplify TCRbeta CDR3 regions from genomic DNA. For the original study's pipeline: The number of nucleated cells in each sample was estimated from the amplification of reference gene primers within the assay. To quantify the absolute abundance of each unique TCRbeta CDR3 rearrangement, sequence reads were collapsed and filtered. For each sample, productive Simpson clonality was calculated by taking the square root of Simpson's diversity index across productive rearrangements. TCRdb re-hosts the immuneACCESS table, in-frame sequences only. Its copies lack some clones; in the studies checked, an unresolved V gene accounts for under half of them, and the cause for the rest is not known. D and trimming come from the DNA, and the V and J calls and clone size come from that table. This sample comprises about 290,000 clones, around nine tenths of them detected only once. The top ten hold less than 2% of the sample.

In the prospective study, participants were about 18 to 90 years old, resided in about two dozen geographic areas of the United States, and were enrolled through a virtual design. To assign participants to cohorts, the prospective study relied on clinical history that participants themselves reported in a screening survey and a study questionnaire. Recovered participants in ImmuneRACE Cohort 3 were defined as having two consecutive negative NP/OP PCR tests, clearance from a healthcare professional, or resolution of symptoms. Mobile phlebotomists in the prospective study collected whole blood, serum and a nasopharyngeal or oropharyngeal swab from every participant. Prospective study participants could optionally give additional blood draws and questionnaires over an approximately two-month period. Before DNA extraction, blood samples from the prospective study were shipped at room temperature or frozen.

Sequencing was done on a sample of PBMCs or T cells enriched from blood (not recorded which). The sequence joins TRBV30 to TRBJ1-2; a confident D gene designation cannot be given. This sequence was found in a woman aged 40 to 50 who had recovered from COVID-19. CDR3 protein: CAWSVQQDYGYTF. The base sequence is TGTGCCTGGAGTGTACAGCAGGACTATGGCTACACCTTC.